In its sample, the clone carrying this TCR beta chain was seen a few times. Its antigen is still unknown. With a much larger clone just one base away, this may be a read error. The entry originates in a study of molecular identifiers for immune sequencing clone quantification. Study findings and constraints: Over 98% of effector molecules, but under 1% in naive cells, were held by clones with more than 20 RNA copies. A single cell's spiked Jurkat TCR RNA was reportedly detectable among roughly 1 million naive cells.

For bulk TCR libraries, previously described methods and listed TCR primers were used. TCRdb ran MiXCR on the PCR reads and lists one entry per CDR3 protein. This sample yields around 40,000 distinct CDR3 sequences, of which about a fifth are seen a single time; less than 1.2% belongs to the top ten. The CDR3 sequence is 14 residues long. Germline CDR1 MNHEY, CDR2 SMNVEV (reference sequence). The V gene lost 3 bases and the J gene lost 6 bases, with 15 bases spanning the gap. Sorting isolated naive CD8 T cells as CD8+CD4-CCR7+CD45RA+ events. This chain links TRBV27 with TRBJ2-7; D is uncertain. The source of this sequence is a human donor in good health. Some libraries in this study had Jurkat cell RNA spiked in. The sample comprised naive CD8+ T cells from blood, with Jurkat cell RNA spiked in. Subset specified: FACS-sorted CD8+CD4-CCR7+CD45RA+ naive T cells. CDR3 sequence (DNA): TGTGCCAGCAGTTTTGGGCAGGCCGCCTGCGAGCAGTACTTC. Translating it yields CASSFGQAACEQYF.